These 11 T cell receptor beta chains were sequenced from one sample in a study of blood T cell repertoires in COVID-19. The protocol was immunoSEQ multiplex PCR, while the TCRdb copy is restricted to in-frame clones and leaves out a portion. The sample has about 400,000 clones, 88% seen once. The sample comprised PBMCs or T cells enriched from blood (not recorded which). The receptors here all came from a woman aged 25-40 years with acute COVID-19.

This clone was observed a handful of times. The V and J genes are TRBV7-2 and TRBJ2-1; 7 bases are a match to TRBD2. This CDR3 is 16 amino acids long. Germline V CDR1 and CDR2: SGHTA, FQGNSA. J was trimmed by 0 bases and V by 5 bases; bases with no gene match: 7. The CDR3 coding sequence is TGTGCCAGCAGCCTTAGCGGGTCGAGCTCCTACAATGAGCAGTTCTTC. Translated: CASSLSGSSSYNEQFF. Supplemented by reference TRBV7-2 and TRBJ2-1, the full variable domain reads GAGVSQSPSNKVTEKGKDVELRCDPISGHTALYWYRQSLGQGLEFLIYFQGNSAPDKSGLPSDRFSAERTGGSVSTLTIQRTQQEDSAVYLCASSLSGSSSYNEQFFGPGTRLTVL.

Regarding this clone: At the DNA level, this CDR3 is encoded by other sequences in the same sample as well. The chain joins TRBV7-3 to TRBJ2-5; 10 bases match TRBD2. V trimming: 3 bases; J trimming: 5 bases; junction bases outside the gene matches: 0. The CDR3 loop spans 13 amino acids. CDR1 and CDR2 (germline): SGHTA, FQGTGA. The DNA of the CDR3 is TGTGCCAGCAGCTTTAGCGGGGGGGAGACCCAGTACTTC. Amino acids: CASSFSGGETQYF.

This chain connects TRBV19 to TRBJ2-7; 14 bases agree with TRBD2. CDR3 length equals 15 residues. J was trimmed by 7 bases and V by 5 bases; bases with no gene match: 7. Germline CDR1 reads LNHDA; CDR2 reads SQIVND (reference sequence). The CDR3 bases are TGTGCCAGTAGTCCGACTAGCGGGGGGGCCAGTGAGCAGTACTTC. Encoded protein: CASSPTSGGASEQYF.

V usage is TRBV9 and J usage is TRBJ2-3, with D possibly TRBD2 on 5 matching bases. Germline CDR1 SGDLS, CDR2 YYNGEE. The germline V and J ends were trimmed by 8 bases and 1 base, with 14 bases remaining between them. The CDR3 consists of 14 residues. The CDR3 spells CASRGGSRTDTQYF. In DNA form, the CDR3 reads TGTGCCAGTAGAGGAGGATCACGCACAGATACGCAGTATTTT.

This chain links TRBV18 with TRBJ1-1; 7 bases match TRBD1. V was clipped by 0 bases and J by 7 bases; unmatched bases: 8. This CDR3 is built from 15 residues. Germline values: CDR1 KGHSH, CDR2 LQKENI. The chain's CDR3 is CASSPPSTGYFEAFF. The CDR3 DNA reads TGTGCCAGCTCACCACCGTCGACAGGGTACTTTGAAGCTTTCTTT.

The J gene is TRBJ2-7, the V gene TRBV27, with a possible D match to TRBD1 (6 bases). Trimming shortened V by 6 bases and J by 7 bases, and 22 bases separated the two germline ends. Germline-derived CDR1 and CDR2 are MNHEY and SMNVEV (reference sequence). The CDR3 totals 15 residues. Here the CDR3 reads CASRTTGGLGWEQYF. Here the CDR3 DNA reads TGTGCCAGCAGGACGACAGGAGGCCTTGGTTGGGAGCAGTACTTC.

The CDR3 loop is CASMGGETQYF. The DNA of the CDR3 is TGTGCCAGCATGGGGGGAGAGACCCAGTACTTC. The chain has TRBV6-5 and TRBJ2-5; possible D gene TRBD2, 6 bases. The germline gives CDR1 MNHEY, CDR2 SVGAGI. Trimming took 7 bases from V and 4 from J, leaving 7 bases between them. The CDR3 extends over 11 amino acids.

The chain combines TRBV18 with TRBJ2-7, with 7 bases matching TRBD1. The CDR3 contains 15 residues. The J segment lost 5 bases and the V segment lost 6 bases, leaving 13 bases of the junction unmatched. CDR1 is KGHSH and CDR2 is LQKENI in the germline V gene. CDR3 protein: CASSQLQGTGDEQYF. CDR3 coding DNA: TGTGCCAGCTCCCAACTACAGGGGACGGGCGACGAGCAGTACTTC. Full variable domain (remainder filled in from reference TRBV18 and TRBJ2-7): NAGVMQNPRHLVRRRGQEARLRCSPMKGHSHVYWYRQLPEEGLKFMVYLQKENIIDESGMPKERFSAEFPKEGPSILRIQQVVRGDSAAYFCASSQLQGTGDEQYFGPGTRLTVT.

This clone was seen just once. This chain joins TRBV29-1 and TRBJ2-3; TRBD2 matches 7 bases. Germline assignment: CDR1 SQVTM and CDR2 ANQGSEA. V was clipped by 6 bases and J by 1 base; unmatched bases: 4. There are 13 residues in the CDR3. CDR3 protein: CSVSAGGTDTQYF. For the CDR3, the DNA is TGCAGCGTCTCGGCGGGGGGCACAGATACGCAGTATTTT.

The V gene is TRBV7-9, the J gene TRBJ2-7, with D perhaps matching TRBD1 (5 bases). The germline V gene encodes CDR1 SEHNR and CDR2 FQNEAQ (reference sequence). V shed 2 bases and J shed 4 bases, with 12 bases lying between them. The CDR3 is 14 residues long. CDR3 residues: CASSLTQGDYEQYF. DNA for the CDR3: TGTGCCAGCAGCTTAACGCAAGGGGATTACGAGCAGTACTTC.

The chain links TRBV11-2 to TRBJ2-7, with D possibly being TRBD1 (5 bases). Trimming took off 4 bases at V and 3 bases at J, with 7 bases between the two ends. Germline V gene sequence: CDR1 SGHAT, CDR2 FQNNGV. This CDR3 is 12 amino acids long. CDR3 bases: TGTGCCAGCAGCTCGCAGGGCTACGAGCAGTACTTC. This codes for CASSSQGYEQYF.